The source of this T cell receptor beta chain is a study of blood T cells in healthy people across ages. Notes on the study in general: Expanded clonotype changes were possibly confounded by unknown donor CMV status.

This clonotype was counted only a few times. Its specificity is not known. Per-sample PBMC isolation yielded at least 6.5 million cells. The CDR3 is 13 residues long. Trimming cost V 5 bases and J 0 bases, with 9 bases left between them. The germline CDR1 and CDR2 sequences are SGHDT and YYEEEE. Combining a sample-barcoded 5' primer with a J-beta primer mix, a second PCR ran for roughly 6 to 12 cycles. From the 5' RACE reads, TCRdb called clonotypes with MiXCR, one entry per CDR3 protein. The table lists about 1,000,000 distinct CDR3 sequences, 40% to 50% of them singletons. The V and J genes are TRBV5-6 and TRBJ2-7; D is possibly TRBD1 (5 bases). The sequence was collected from a woman aged 55-70 years in good health. The sequenced material came from blood. The CDR3 nucleotides are TGTGCCAGCAGAAAAGGGGTCTCCTACGAGCAGTACTTC. Translated, it gives CASRKGVSYEQYF.